Listed here are 5 T cell receptor beta chains from one sample, sequenced in a study of shared clonotypes between healthy human individuals. TCRdb's copy holds only in-frame clones and misses some; the assay was immunoSEQ multiplex PCR. The sample contains roughly 2.4 million clones, approximately 94% of which appear only once. The specimen sequenced was naive CD4+ T cells sorted from blood. Subset meaning: CD45RA+ positively selected. These receptors originate from a man aged 18-30 years in good health.

The J gene is TRBJ2-4, the V gene TRBV6-1; TRBD2 agrees at 14 bases. CDR1 is MNHNS, CDR2 SASEGT, per germline. The CDR3 consists of 12 residues. Trimming took 6 bases from V and 15 from J; bases not matched to a gene: 4. As DNA, the CDR3 is TGTGCCAGCAGAGGGACTAGCGGGGGCACGTACTTC. It specifies CASRGTSGGTYF.

The V gene is TRBV6-5, the J gene TRBJ2-2; 9 bases are shared with TRBD1. The CDR3 is 14 residues long. Germline-derived CDR1 and CDR2 are MNHEY and SVGAGI. Losses at the gene ends were 7 bases for V and 3 bases for J; bases not matched to a gene: 3. Written as DNA, the CDR3 is TGTGCCAGCAAGAGGGACAGGGACACCGGGGAGCTGTTTTTT. It yields the protein CASKRDRDTGELFF.

V usage is TRBV6-5 and J usage is TRBJ2-2; D tentatively reads TRBD1 or TRBD2 (5 bases each). V was shortened by 2 bases and J by 6 bases, with 13 bases between the two germline ends. The germline V gene has CDR1 MNHEY and CDR2 SVGAGI. There are 15 residues in the CDR3. The CDR3 loop reads CASSYRGVGAGELFF. CDR3 coding DNA: TGTGCCAGCAGTTACCGAGGGGTGGGCGCCGGGGAGCTGTTTTTT.

The chain recombines TRBV27 with TRBJ1-6; 9 bases fit TRBD1. CDR3 length: 16 residues. V shed 5 bases, J shed 8 bases, and the junction held 10 bases outside the gene matches. Germline V gene sequence: CDR1 MNHEY, CDR2 SMNVEV (reference sequence). CDR3 sequence (DNA): TGTGCCAGCAGTCCTCTGGCGGGACAGGGTTATTCACCCCTCCACTTT. This gives the protein CASSPLAGQGYSPLHF.

CDR3 in amino acids: CASSGLAGVNTQYF. CDR3 coding DNA: TGTGCCAGCAGTGGACTAGCGGGAGTGAATACGCAGTATTTT. This chain joins TRBV27 and TRBJ2-3; 13 nucleotides line up with TRBD2. CDR1 and CDR2 (germline): MNHEY, SMNVEV (reference sequence). The CDR3 runs 14 residues. V lost 5 bases and J lost 7; bases outside the gene matches: 3.